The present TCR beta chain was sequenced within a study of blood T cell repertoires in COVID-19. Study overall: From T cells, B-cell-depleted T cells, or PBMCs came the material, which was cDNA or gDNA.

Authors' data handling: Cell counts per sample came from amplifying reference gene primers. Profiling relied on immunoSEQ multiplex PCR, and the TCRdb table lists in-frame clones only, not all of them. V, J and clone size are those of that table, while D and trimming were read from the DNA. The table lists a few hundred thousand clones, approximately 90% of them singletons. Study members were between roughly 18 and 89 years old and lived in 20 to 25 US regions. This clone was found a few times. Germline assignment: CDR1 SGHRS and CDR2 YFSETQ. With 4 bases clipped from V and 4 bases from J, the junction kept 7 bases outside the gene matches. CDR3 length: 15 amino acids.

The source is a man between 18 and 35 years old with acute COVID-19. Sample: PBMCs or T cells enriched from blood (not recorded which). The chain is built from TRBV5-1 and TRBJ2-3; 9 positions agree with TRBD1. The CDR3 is CASSPDRGSADTQYF. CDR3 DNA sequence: TGCGCCAGCAGCCCGGACAGGGGTAGTGCAGATACGCAGTATTTT.